The next 4 T cell receptor beta chains were all read from a single sample in a study of shared clonotypes between healthy human individuals. Assay: immunoSEQ multiplex PCR; the TCRdb copy retains only in-frame clones and omits some. The sample lists over 2 million clones, about nine tenths occurring once. Sequenced sample: naive CD4+ T cells from PBMCs. The sample's subset: CD45RA+ positively selected. Receptors were obtained from a man aged 18 to 30 in good health. Some clones in this sample may be carry-over from other donors' samples.

This chain uses TRBV6-1 with TRBJ1-2; D gene unclear. CDR1 and CDR2 from the germline V gene are MNHNS and SASEGT. The CDR3 contains 12 residues. V was shortened by 1 base and J by 7 bases, with 7 bases between the two germline ends. The CDR3 is CASSEGISGYTF. DNA for the CDR3: TGTGCCAGCAGTGAAGGGATATCTGGCTACACCTTC.

The genes are TRBV6-4 and TRBJ2-1; 10 positions agree with TRBD2. V gave up 4 bases and J gave up 7 bases; unmatched junction bases: 4. Germline assignment: CDR1 MRHNA and CDR2 SNTAGT. The CDR3 runs to 14 residues. The CDR3 DNA reads as TGTGCCAGCAGTGGACTAGCGGGTGGGAATGAGCAGTTCTTC. It specifies CASSGLAGGNEQFF.

This rearrangement joins TRBV10-2 to TRBJ2-7; 9 bases align to TRBD2. V lost 7 bases to trimming and J lost 3 bases; unmatched junction nucleotides: 7. The CDR3 has 14 residues. Germline CDR1 WSHSY, CDR2 SAAADI. CDR3 sequence: CASTIGLANYEQYF. The CDR3 DNA follows: TGCGCCAGCACCATTGGACTAGCGAACTACGAGCAGTACTTC.

The V gene is TRBV5-1, the J gene TRBJ2-5, with TRBD2 matching over 7 bases. The J call may be faulty, since TRBJ2-7 better matches the DNA end. This CDR3 has 13 residues. The germline gives CDR1 SGHRS, CDR2 YFSETQ. CDR3 DNA sequence: TGCGCCAGCAGCTTGGTACTAGCGTTCGAGCAGTACTTC. Translated: CASSLVLAFEQYF.